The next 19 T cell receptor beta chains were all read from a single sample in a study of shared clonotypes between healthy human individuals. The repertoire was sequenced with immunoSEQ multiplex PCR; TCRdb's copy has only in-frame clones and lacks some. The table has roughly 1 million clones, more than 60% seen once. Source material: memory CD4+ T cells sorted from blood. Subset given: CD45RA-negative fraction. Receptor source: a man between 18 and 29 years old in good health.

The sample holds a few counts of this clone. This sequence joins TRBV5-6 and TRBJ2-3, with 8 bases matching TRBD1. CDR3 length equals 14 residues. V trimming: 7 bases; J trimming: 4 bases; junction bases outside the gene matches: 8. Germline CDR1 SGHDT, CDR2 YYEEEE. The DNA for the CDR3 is TGTGCCAGCTCCCGGGACAGGACATCAGATACGCAGTATTTT. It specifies CASSRDRTSDTQYF.

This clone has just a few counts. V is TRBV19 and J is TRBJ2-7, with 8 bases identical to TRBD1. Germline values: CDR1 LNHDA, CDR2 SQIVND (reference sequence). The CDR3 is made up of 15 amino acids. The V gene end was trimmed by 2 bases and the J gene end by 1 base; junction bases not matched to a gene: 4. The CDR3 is CASSINGDRSYEQYF. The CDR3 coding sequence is TGTGCCAGTAGTATAAACGGGGACAGGTCCTACGAGCAGTACTTC.

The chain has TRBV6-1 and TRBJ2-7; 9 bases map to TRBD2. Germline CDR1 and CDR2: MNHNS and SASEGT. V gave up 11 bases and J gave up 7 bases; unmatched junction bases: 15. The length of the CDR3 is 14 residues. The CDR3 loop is CAAISGGRGGEQYF. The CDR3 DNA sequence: TGTGCCGCTATTAGCGGGGGCAGGGGGGGGGAGCAGTACTTC.

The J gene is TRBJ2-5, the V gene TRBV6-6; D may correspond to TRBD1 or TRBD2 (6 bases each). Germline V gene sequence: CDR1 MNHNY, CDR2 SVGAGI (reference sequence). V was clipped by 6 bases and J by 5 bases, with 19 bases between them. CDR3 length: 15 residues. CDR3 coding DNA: TGTGCCAGCAGCAAAGGTTCGGGGGCCTATGAGACCCAGTACTTC. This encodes CASSKGSGAYETQYF.

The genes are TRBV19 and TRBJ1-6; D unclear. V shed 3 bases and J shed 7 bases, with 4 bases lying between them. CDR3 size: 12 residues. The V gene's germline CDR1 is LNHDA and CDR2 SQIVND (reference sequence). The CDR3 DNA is TGTGCCAGTAGTATCCCAAATTCACCCCTCCACTTT. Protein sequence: CASSIPNSPLHF. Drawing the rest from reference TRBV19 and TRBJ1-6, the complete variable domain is DGGITQSPKYLFRKEGQNVTLSCEQNLNHDAMYWYRQDPGQGLRLIYYSQIVNDFQKGDIAEGYSVSREKKESFPLTVTSAQKNPTAFYLCASSIPNSPLHFGNGTRLTVT.

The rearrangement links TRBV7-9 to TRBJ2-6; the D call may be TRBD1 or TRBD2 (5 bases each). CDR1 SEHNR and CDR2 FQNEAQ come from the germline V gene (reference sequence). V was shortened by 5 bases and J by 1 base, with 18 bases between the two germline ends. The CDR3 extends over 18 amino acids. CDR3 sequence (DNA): TGTGCCAGCAGCCCAGGGAGAGATGCCTCTTCTGGGGCCAACGTCCTGACTTTC. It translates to CASSPGRDASSGANVLTF. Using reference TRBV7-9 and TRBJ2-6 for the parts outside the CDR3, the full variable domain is DTGVSQNPRHKITKRGQNVTFRCDPISEHNRLYWYRQTLGQGPEFLTYFQNEAQLEKSRLLSDRFSAERPKGSFSTLEIQRTEQGDSAMYLCASSPGRDASSGANVLTFGAGSRLTVL.

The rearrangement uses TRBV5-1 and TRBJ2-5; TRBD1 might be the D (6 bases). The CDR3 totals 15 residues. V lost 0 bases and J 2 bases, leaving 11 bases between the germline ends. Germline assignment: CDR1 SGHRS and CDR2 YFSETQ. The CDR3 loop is CASSLVTGQQETQYF. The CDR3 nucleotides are TGCGCCAGCAGCTTGGTGACAGGCCAGCAAGAGACCCAGTACTTC.

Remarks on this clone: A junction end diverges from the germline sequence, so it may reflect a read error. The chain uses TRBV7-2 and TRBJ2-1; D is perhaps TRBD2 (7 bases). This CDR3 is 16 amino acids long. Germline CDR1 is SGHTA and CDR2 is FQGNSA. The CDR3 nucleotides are TGTGCCAGCCGCTTAGGGGGGGGGACCGCCTACAATGAGCAGTTCTTC. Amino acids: CASRLGGGTAYNEQFF. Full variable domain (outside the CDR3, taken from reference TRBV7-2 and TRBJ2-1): GAGVSQSPSNKVTEKGKDVELRCDPISGHTALYWYRQSLGQGLEFLIYFQGNSAPDKSGLPSDRFSAERTGGSVSTLTIQRTQQEDSAVYLCASRLGGGTAYNEQFFGPGTRLTVL.

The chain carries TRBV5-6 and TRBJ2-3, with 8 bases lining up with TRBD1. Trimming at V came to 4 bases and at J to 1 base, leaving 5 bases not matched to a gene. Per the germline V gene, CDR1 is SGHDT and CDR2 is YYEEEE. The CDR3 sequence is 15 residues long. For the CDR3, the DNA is TGTGCCAGCAGCATTGACAGGGGACGCACAGATACGCAGTATTTT. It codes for CASSIDRGRTDTQYF.

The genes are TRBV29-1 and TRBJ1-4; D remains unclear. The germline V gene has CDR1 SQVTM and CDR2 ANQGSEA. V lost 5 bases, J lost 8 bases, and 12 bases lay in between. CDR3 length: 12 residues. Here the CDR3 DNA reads TGCAGCGTTCGACTTTCGGGCGAAAAACTGTTTTTT. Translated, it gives CSVRLSGEKLFF.

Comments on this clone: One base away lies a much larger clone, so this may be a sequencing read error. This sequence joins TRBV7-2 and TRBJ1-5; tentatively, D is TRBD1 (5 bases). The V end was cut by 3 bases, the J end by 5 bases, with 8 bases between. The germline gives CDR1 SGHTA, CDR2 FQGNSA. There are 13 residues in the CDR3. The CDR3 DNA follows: TGTGCCAGCAGCTTTGCCAGGGATCAGCCCCAGCATTTT. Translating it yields CASSFARDQPQHF. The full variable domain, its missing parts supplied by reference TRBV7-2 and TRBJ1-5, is GAGVSQSPSNKVTEKGKDVELRCDPISGHTALYWYRQSLGQGLEFLIYFQGNSAPDKSGLPSDRFSAERTGGSVSTLTIQRTQQEDSAVYLCASSFARDQPQHFGDGTRLSIL.

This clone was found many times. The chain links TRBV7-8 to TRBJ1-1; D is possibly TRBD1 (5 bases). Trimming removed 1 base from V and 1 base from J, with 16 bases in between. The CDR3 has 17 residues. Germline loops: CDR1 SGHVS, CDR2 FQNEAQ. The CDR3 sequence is CASSLVMFGAPNTEAFF. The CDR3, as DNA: TGTGCCAGCAGCTTAGTCATGTTCGGGGCCCCGAACACTGAAGCTTTCTTT.

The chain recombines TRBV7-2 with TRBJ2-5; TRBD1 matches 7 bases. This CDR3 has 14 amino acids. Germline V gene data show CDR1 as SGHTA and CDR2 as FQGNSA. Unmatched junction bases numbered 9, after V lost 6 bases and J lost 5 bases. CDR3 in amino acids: CASRIGQVRETQYF. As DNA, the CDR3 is TGTGCCAGCAGGATCGGACAGGTCCGGGAGACCCAGTACTTC.

CDR3 in DNA: TGCAGCGGGAACAGGGGCAACAATGAGCAGTTCTTC. Amino acids: CSGNRGNNEQFF. The chain couples TRBV29-1 to TRBJ2-1; 7 positions agree with TRBD1. The junction had 5 bases not matched to a gene; V was cut back by 7 bases and J by 5 bases. Germline assignment: CDR1 SQVTM and CDR2 ANQGSEA. The CDR3 spans 12 residues.

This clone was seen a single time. CDR3 region: CASSSTGTSGYEQYF. The CDR3 nucleotides read TGTGCCAGCAGCTCGACCGGGACTAGCGGCTACGAGCAGTACTTC. This rearrangement joins TRBV5-4 to TRBJ2-7; TRBD2 aligns across 11 bases. Per the germline V gene, CDR1 is SGHNT and CDR2 is YYREEE (reference sequence). Trimming took 3 bases from V and 3 from J; bases not matched to a gene: 5. The CDR3 is 15 residues long.

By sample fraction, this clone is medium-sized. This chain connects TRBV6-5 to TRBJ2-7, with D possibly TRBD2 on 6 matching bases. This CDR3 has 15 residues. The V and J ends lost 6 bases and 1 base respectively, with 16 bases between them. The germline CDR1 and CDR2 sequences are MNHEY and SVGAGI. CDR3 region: CASRGRSGGSYEQYF. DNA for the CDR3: TGTGCCAGCAGGGGGAGGAGTGGCGGATCCTACGAGCAGTACTTC.

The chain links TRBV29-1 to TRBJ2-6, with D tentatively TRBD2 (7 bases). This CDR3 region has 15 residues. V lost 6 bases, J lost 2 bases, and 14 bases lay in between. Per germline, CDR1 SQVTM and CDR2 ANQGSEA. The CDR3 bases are TGCAGCGTCGATGGGGGGGGCGCTGGGGCCAACGTCCTGACTTTC. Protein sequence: CSVDGGGAGANVLTF.

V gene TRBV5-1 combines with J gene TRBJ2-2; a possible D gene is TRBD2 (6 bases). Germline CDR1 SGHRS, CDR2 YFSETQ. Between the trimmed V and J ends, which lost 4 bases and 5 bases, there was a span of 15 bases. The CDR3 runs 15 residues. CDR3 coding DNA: TGCGCCAGCAGCGGCCAGGGACTTAGGACCGGGGAGCTGTTTTTT. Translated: CASSGQGLRTGELFF.

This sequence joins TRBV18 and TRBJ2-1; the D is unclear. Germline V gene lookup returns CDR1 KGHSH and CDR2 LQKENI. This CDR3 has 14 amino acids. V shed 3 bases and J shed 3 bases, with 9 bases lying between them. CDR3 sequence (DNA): TGTGCCAGCTCACCCGGAACAGACTACAATGAGCAGTTCTTC. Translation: CASSPGTDYNEQFF.